The 22 T cell receptor beta chains below come from one sample, sequenced in a study of cytotoxic CD8 clonotypes in ibrutinib-treated CLL. Libraries were prepared by immunoSEQ multiplex PCR; TCRdb keeps only in-frame clonotypes and omits some of them. Of just over 200,000 clones listed, more than 70% were seen once; the top ten hold over 9.5%. The source material was PBMCs, sampled after 12 months of ibrutinib treatment. The receptors shown here come from a human donor with chronic lymphocytic leukemia.

This clone was detected a few times. The chain is built from TRBV14 and TRBJ2-1; D unresolved. The germline V gene has CDR1 SGHDN and CDR2 FVKESK. The length of the CDR3 is 14 residues. Deletions cut 1 base from V and 9 bases from J, with 13 bases between. CDR3 sequence: CASSQAGRDGEQFF. The CDR3 DNA reads TGTGCCAGCAGCCAAGCAGGACGAGACGGTGAGCAGTTCTTC.

This chain connects TRBV5-1 to TRBJ2-3; tentative D call: TRBD1 (6 bases). This CDR3 is built from 14 residues. Trimming cost V 2 bases and J 2 bases, with 9 bases left between them. Germline V gives CDR1 SGHRS, CDR2 YFSETQ. The CDR3 reads CASSLRQATDTQYF. The CDR3, as DNA: TGCGCCAGCAGCTTAAGACAGGCCACAGATACGCAGTATTTT.

This chain connects TRBV27 to TRBJ1-1, with TRBD1 as a possible D gene (5 bases). This CDR3 spans 16 amino acids. Trimming removed 2 bases from V and 0 bases from J, with 13 bases in between. Germline CDR1 reads MNHEY; CDR2 reads SMNVEV (reference sequence). The CDR3 region is CASSLIWGVMNTEAFF. DNA of the CDR3: TGTGCCAGCAGTTTAATCTGGGGGGTCATGAACACTGAAGCTTTCTTT.

The chain links TRBV10-3 to TRBJ2-2, with D hard to call. From germline, CDR1 is ENHRY and CDR2 SYGVKD. The CDR3 is made up of 12 amino acids. V lost 4 bases to trimming and J lost 4 bases, with 4 bases between them. The CDR3 loop reads CAISGPTGELFF. Written as DNA, the CDR3 is TGTGCCATCAGTGGACCCACCGGGGAGCTGTTTTTT.

This chain connects TRBV5-4 to TRBJ1-2, with D tentatively TRBD1 (5 bases). Germline V gene sequence: CDR1 SGHNT, CDR2 YYREEE (reference sequence). The CDR3 sequence is 15 residues long. V dropped 0 bases and J dropped 3 bases, with 12 bases sitting between them. This chain's CDR3 is CASSLDPGSDYGYTF. The DNA of the CDR3 is TGTGCCAGCAGCTTGGACCCAGGGTCCGACTATGGCTACACCTTC.

The chain uses TRBV5-1 and TRBJ1-3; tentatively, D is TRBD1 (6 bases). The germline gives CDR1 SGHRS, CDR2 YFSETQ. The germline V and J ends were trimmed by 0 bases and 4 bases, with 11 bases remaining between them. This CDR3 is 15 amino acids long. In nucleotides, the CDR3 is TGCGCCAGCAGCTTGGGGGGGGCCGAAGGAAACACCATATATTTT. It yields the protein CASSLGGAEGNTIYF.

This chain connects TRBV13 to TRBJ2-2; unclear D gene. Trimming took 5 bases from V and 4 from J, leaving 11 bases between them. The germline gives CDR1 PRHDT, CDR2 FYEKMQ (reference sequence). CDR3 length equals 14 residues. The CDR3 is CASSPLTLTGELFF. CDR3 nucleotides: TGTGCCAGCAGCCCTCTGACCCTCACCGGGGAGCTGTTTTTT.

The V gene is TRBV9, the J gene TRBJ2-6; D is possibly TRBD2 (6 bases). The germline V gene has CDR1 SGDLS and CDR2 YYNGEE. The length of the CDR3 is 16 residues. The V and J ends lost 0 bases and 2 bases respectively, with 9 bases between them. CDR3 region: CASSVAGGAGANVLTF. The DNA for the CDR3 is TGTGCCAGCAGCGTAGCTGGAGGGGCTGGGGCCAACGTCCTGACTTTC. Looking up the rest from reference TRBV9 and TRBJ2-6 gives the full variable domain: DSGVTQTPKHLITATGQRVTLRCSPRSGDLSVYWYQQSLDQGLQFLIQYYNGEERAKGNILERFSAQQFPDLHSELNLSSLELGDSALYFCASSVAGGAGANVLTFGAGSRLTVL.

This rearrangement joins TRBV5-1 to TRBJ2-7, with TRBD1 identical over 7 bases. The ends lost 2 bases at V and 2 bases at J; junction bases unmatched: 4. Germline CDR1 SGHRS, CDR2 YFSETQ. The length of the CDR3 is 14 residues. Here the CDR3 DNA reads TGCGCCAGCAGCTTAAGACAGGGTCCCTACGAGCAGTACTTC. It yields the protein CASSLRQGPYEQYF.

This sequence joins TRBV6-1 and TRBJ2-2; D gene unclear. Germline V gene sequence: CDR1 MNHNS, CDR2 SASEGT. The CDR3 has 13 residues. V gave up 8 bases and J gave up 0 bases, with 7 bases separating them. The CDR3 DNA is TGTGCCAGCCTAACAGCGAACACCGGGGAGCTGTTTTTT. It yields the protein CASLTANTGELFF.

This chain links TRBV6-5 with TRBJ2-7, with a tentative D call TRBD1 (6 bases). V gave up 6 bases and J gave up 3 bases, with 18 bases separating them. Germline values: CDR1 MNHEY, CDR2 SVGAGI. The CDR3 totals 15 residues. DNA of the CDR3: TGTGCCAGCAGACGAGACAGGCTCCCTAGCTACGAGCAGTACTTC. Encoded protein: CASRRDRLPSYEQYF.

The chain has TRBV25-1 and TRBJ2-2, with unresolved D. Trimming shortened V by 4 bases and J by 0 bases, and 6 bases separated the two germline ends. The V gene's germline CDR1 is MGHDK and CDR2 SYGVNS. The CDR3 is 14 amino acids. The CDR3 protein is CASSGWANTGELFF. In nucleotides, the CDR3 is TGTGCCAGCAGTGGGTGGGCGAACACCGGGGAGCTGTTTTTT.

The chain recombines TRBV6-1 with TRBJ1-2, with no clear D. V shed 6 bases and J shed 2 bases, with 16 bases lying between them. Germline CDR1 reads MNHNS; CDR2 reads SASEGT. The CDR3 is 15 residues long. CDR3 in amino acids: CASSVSRIDNYGYTF. Written as DNA, the CDR3 is TGTGCCAGCAGCGTTTCTCGGATTGACAACTATGGCTACACCTTC.

The V and J genes are TRBV5-8 and TRBJ2-1; maybe TRBD1 (5 bases). V gave up 6 bases and J gave up 0 bases, with 13 bases separating them. The CDR3 extends over 15 amino acids. The germline CDR1 and CDR2 sequences are SGHTS and YDEGEE. The CDR3 loop is CASITTGSSYNEQFF. The CDR3 DNA reads TGTGCCAGCATTACTACAGGTAGCTCCTACAATGAGCAGTTCTTC.

The CDR3 DNA follows: TGTGCCATCAGTGTAAGACAGGGGGCTAACTATGGCTACACCTTC. It yields the protein CAISVRQGANYGYTF. The chain recombines TRBV10-3 with TRBJ1-2, with 9 positions matching TRBD1. V was clipped by 4 bases and J by 0 bases; unmatched bases: 3. The CDR3 spans 15 residues. CDR1 is ENHRY and CDR2 is SYGVKD in the germline V gene.

V gene TRBV6-5 combines with J gene TRBJ2-7; D unclear. Trimming shortened V by 0 bases and J by 5 bases, and 14 bases separated the two germline ends. The germline CDR1 and CDR2 sequences are MNHEY and SVGAGI. CDR3 size: 15 residues. DNA for the CDR3: TGTGCCAGCAGTTACTCGTTAGGGCCCTCGAACGAGCAGTACTTC. It encodes CASSYSLGPSNEQYF.

The genes are TRBV5-4 and TRBJ2-7; D unclear. With 6 bases removed from V and 5 bases from J, the gap between germline ends came to 18 bases. Germline V gene data show CDR1 as SGHNT and CDR2 as YYREEE (reference sequence). CDR3 length: 14 amino acids. In DNA, the CDR3 is TGTGCCAGCACTGGCAGCCAGACATTGGACGAGCAGTACTTC. Translation gives CASTGSQTLDEQYF.

The chain links TRBV7-9 to TRBJ2-1, with TRBD2 as a possible D gene (6 bases). Germline CDR1 SEHNR, CDR2 FQNEAQ (reference sequence). Trimming left V 4 bases short and J 4 bases short, with 17 bases between. The CDR3 contains 16 residues. CDR3 in amino acids: CASSSVAEEGYNEQFF. The CDR3 DNA reads as TGTGCCAGCAGCTCCGTAGCGGAGGAGGGATACAATGAGCAGTTCTTC.

This clone occurred once. The V call is TRBV5-1, the J call TRBJ2-1; a weak D match, TRBD2 (5 bases). The germline V gene encodes CDR1 SGHRS and CDR2 YFSETQ. Trimming shortened V by 0 bases and J by 2 bases, and 9 bases separated the two germline ends. CDR3 length equals 15 residues. DNA for the CDR3: TGCGCCAGCAGCTTGGAGCGGAACACCTACAATGAGCAGTTCTTC. It translates to CASSLERNTYNEQFF.

The chain employs TRBV29-1 and TRBJ1-1; D not certain. Trimming shortened V by 0 bases and J by 4 bases, and 9 bases separated the two germline ends. This CDR3 has 13 residues. The germline CDR1 and CDR2 sequences are SQVTM and ANQGSEA. CDR3 nucleotide sequence: TGCAGCGTTGAAGAGTTCCATGTCACTGAAGCTTTCTTT. Its protein is CSVEEFHVTEAFF.

This rearrangement joins TRBV5-4 to TRBJ2-7; 7 bases line up with TRBD2. Germline V gene sequence: CDR1 SGHNT, CDR2 YYREEE (reference sequence). The CDR3 is 16 amino acids. Trimming at V came to 4 bases and at J to 4 bases, leaving 14 bases not matched to a gene. CDR3 nucleotide sequence: TGTGCCAGCAGCCCAGACGCCTCGGGAGGAGGTTACGAGCAGTACTTC. Translating it yields CASSPDASGGGYEQYF. Based on the CDR3 plus reference TRBV5-4 and TRBJ2-7, the full variable domain is ETGVTQSPTHLIKTRGQQVTLRCSSQSGHNTVSWYQQALGQGPQFIFQYYREEENGRGNFPPRFSGLQFPNYSSELNVNALELDDSALYLCASSPDASGGGYEQYFGPGTRLTVT.

This chain uses TRBV5-6 with TRBJ2-7; 11 positions agree with TRBD1. J gave up 4 bases and V 4 bases, and 7 bases lay outside the gene matches. The CDR3 has 15 amino acids. Germline V lookup: CDR1 SGHDT, CDR2 YYEEEE. This CDR3 is CASSRTGGSLYEQYF. CDR3 nucleotides: TGTGCCAGCAGCCGGACAGGGGGCTCGCTTTACGAGCAGTACTTC.